The T cell receptor beta chain described here comes from a study of shared clonotypes between healthy human individuals. The CDR3 contains 12 residues. V lost 4 bases and J lost 8, with 9 bases in between. Germline CDR1 and CDR2: SGHRS and YFSETQ. The data were produced by immunoSEQ multiplex PCR, yet TCRdb's version contains in-frame clones alone and is incomplete. The sample contains about 110,000 clones, around 71% of which appear only once. V and J are TRBV5-1 and TRBJ1-4; D not resolved. Sequenced material: memory CD8+ T cells sorted from blood. Subset: CD45RO+ cells pooled with CCR7-negative TemRA cells. The sequence was collected from a young woman in good health. The CDR3 coding sequence is TGCGCCAGCAGCCATCCCCGAGAAAAACTGTTTTTT. Protein: CASSHPREKLFF.